This passage covers 8 T cell receptor beta chains from one sample sequenced in a study of blood T cell repertoires in COVID-19. This table comes from immunoSEQ multiplex PCR, and its TCRdb copy is limited to in-frame clones, with some not included. The sample carries about 76,000 clones, approximately 85% recorded once. The specimen sequenced was peripheral blood. Receptor source: a man aged 55 to 70 with COVID-19, enrolled during active disease.

The chain couples TRBV28 to TRBJ2-5, with TRBD2 identical over 10 bases. V dropped 6 bases and J dropped 6; count of bases not matched to a gene: 7. The CDR3 covers 14 residues. Germline V CDR1 and CDR2: MDHEN, SYDVKM. Here the CDR3 reads CASSLSGGGKTQYF. CDR3 sequence (DNA): TGTGCCAGCAGCTTAAGCGGGGGGGGTAAGACCCAGTACTTC.

This rearrangement joins TRBV2 to TRBJ2-7; 8 bases fit TRBD1. Germline V gene data show CDR1 as SNHLY and CDR2 as FYNNEI. Trimming took 8 bases from V and 3 from J; bases not matched to a gene: 12. There are 15 residues in the CDR3. The CDR3 reads CASSSGAGGGYEQYF. The CDR3 DNA sequence: TGTGCCAGCTCCAGCGGCGCAGGGGGCGGCTACGAGCAGTACTTC.

The J gene is TRBJ2-3, the V gene TRBV9; 15 positions agree with TRBD2. The germline gives CDR1 SGDLS, CDR2 YYNGEE. CDR3 length: 16 residues. The ends lost 4 bases at V and 3 bases at J; junction bases unmatched: 3. The CDR3 DNA sequence: TGTGCCAGCAGCTCGGGACTAGCGGGGGGTACAGATACGCAGTATTTT. Translating gives CASSSGLAGGTDTQYF.

This rearrangement joins TRBV12-3 or TRBV12-4 to TRBJ1-3; no clear D. V was clipped by 7 bases and J by 3 bases, with 7 bases between them. There are 12 residues in the CDR3. The CDR3 here is CASKPDGNTIYF. In nucleotides, the CDR3 is TGTGCCAGCAAACCAGATGGAAACACCATATATTTT.

The chain employs TRBV2 and TRBJ1-4, with 10 bases matching TRBD1. Losses at the gene ends were 10 bases for V and 7 bases for J; bases not matched to a gene: 9. Germline CDR1 is SNHLY and CDR2 is FYNNEI. This CDR3 is 14 amino acids long. In nucleotides, the CDR3 is TGTGCCATCAAATCCGGGACAGGGGCTGAAAAACTGTTTTTT. Translating it yields CAIKSGTGAEKLFF.

This clone was seen a few times. V gene TRBV7-3 combines with J gene TRBJ1-1; D is uncertain. V lost 2 bases and J lost 6, with 10 bases in between. Germline V CDR1 and CDR2: SGHTA, FQGTGA. The CDR3 is 13 residues long. Written as DNA, the CDR3 is TGTGCCAGCAGCTTACTATCCTCGGCTGAAGCTTTCTTT. It yields the protein CASSLLSSAEAFF.

This sequence joins TRBV10-3 and TRBJ1-1, with D tentatively TRBD1 (5 bases). The CDR3 totals 14 residues. Germline values: CDR1 ENHRY, CDR2 SYGVKD. V was trimmed by 6 bases and J by 1 base, leaving 12 bases between them. DNA for the CDR3: TGTGCCATCAGCTTACAGGAGACGAACACTGAAGCTTTCTTT. Translated, it gives CAISLQETNTEAFF.

This clone came up once. The V call is TRBV19, the J call TRBJ2-7; the match to TRBD1 covers 8 bases. The CDR3 has 16 residues. The V gene end was trimmed by 3 bases and the J gene end by 0 bases; junction bases not matched to a gene: 7. Germline V lookup: CDR1 LNHDA, CDR2 SQIVND (reference sequence). CDR3 protein: CASSIRPGQASYEQYF. CDR3 bases: TGTGCCAGTAGTATTCGGCCGGGACAGGCCTCCTACGAGCAGTACTTC.